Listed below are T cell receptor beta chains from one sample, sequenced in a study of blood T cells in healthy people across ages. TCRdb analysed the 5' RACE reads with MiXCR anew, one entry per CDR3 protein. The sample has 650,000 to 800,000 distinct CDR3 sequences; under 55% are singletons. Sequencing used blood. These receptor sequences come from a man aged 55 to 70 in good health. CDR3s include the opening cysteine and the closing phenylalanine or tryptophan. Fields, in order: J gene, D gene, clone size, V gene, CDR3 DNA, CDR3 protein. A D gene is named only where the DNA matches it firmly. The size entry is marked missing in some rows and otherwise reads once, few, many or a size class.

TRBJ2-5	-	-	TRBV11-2	TGTGCCAGCAGCTTAGGGGGTAATGGAGAGACCCAGTACTTC	CASSLGGNGETQYF
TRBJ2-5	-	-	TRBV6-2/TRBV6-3	TGTGCCAGCCAGGGGGGTCAGTTGGAGACCCAGTACTTC	CASQGGQLETQYF
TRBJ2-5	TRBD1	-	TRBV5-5	TGTGCCAGCAGCCCACAGACAGGGGTTCAAGAGACCCAGTACTTC	CASSPQTGVQETQYF
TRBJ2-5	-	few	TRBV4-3	TGCGCCAGCAGCCAAGACCGAGGAATACAGGAACAAGAGACCCAGTACTTC	CASSQDRGIQEQETQYF
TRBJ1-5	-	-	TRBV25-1	TGTGCCAGCAGTGAATGGGGGGGTAATCAGCCCCAGCATTTT	CASSEWGGNQPQHF
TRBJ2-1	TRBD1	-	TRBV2	TGTGCCAGCACCCTGGACAGGAACAATGAGCAGTTCTTC	CASTLDRNNEQFF
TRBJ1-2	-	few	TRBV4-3	TGCGCCAGCAGCCAAGGTGTGGATGTGTGGGGAGCTAACTATGGCTACACCTTC	CASSQGVDVWGANYGYTF
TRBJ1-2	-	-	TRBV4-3	TGCGCCAGCAGCCAAGTAGGACGGACTAACTATGGCTACACCTTC	CASSQVGRTNYGYTF
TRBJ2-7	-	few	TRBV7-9	TGTGCCAGCAGCTTAGATCAGGGGCCCTACGAGCAGTACTTC	CASSLDQGPYEQYF
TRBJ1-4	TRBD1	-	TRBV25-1	TGTGCCAGCAGTAACCGGGACAGATCCTTTGAAAAACTGTTTTTT	CASSNRDRSFEKLFF
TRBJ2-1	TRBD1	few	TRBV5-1	TGCGCCAGCAGCTTGGTGGGACAGGGGGCCGGTGAGCAGTTCTTC	CASSLVGQGAGEQFF
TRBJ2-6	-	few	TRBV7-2	TGTGCCAGCAGCTTATACGTCACTGGGGCCAACGTCCTGACTTTC	CASSLYVTGANVLTF
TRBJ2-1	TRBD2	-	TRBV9	TGTGCCAGCAGCAACCAGGCGGCTAGCGGGACCAATGAGCAGTTCTTC	CASSNQAASGTNEQFF
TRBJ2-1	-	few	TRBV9	TGTGCCAGCAGCGTAGCCTCGTCGGCTTATAACTCCTACAATGAGCAGTTCTTC	CASSVASSAYNSYNEQFF
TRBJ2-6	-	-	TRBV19	TGTGCCAGTAGTCCTGACGTAATCTCTGGGGCCAACGTCCTGACTTTC	CASSPDVISGANVLTF
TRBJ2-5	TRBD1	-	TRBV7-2	TGTGCCAGCAGCTTATACCCCAGGGGGTTTTCAGAGACCCAGTACTTC	CASSLYPRGFSETQYF
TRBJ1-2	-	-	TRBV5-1	TGCGCCAGCAGCTTGGGGGAATCGAGATACACCTTC	CASSLGESRYTF
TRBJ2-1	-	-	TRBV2	TGTGCCAGCAGTGTAGGGCGGAGCGGCTCCTACAATGAGCAGTTCTTC	CASSVGRSGSYNEQFF
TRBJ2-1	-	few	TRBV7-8	TGTGCCAGCATCCCTAGCGTGCCCTACAATGAGCAGTTCTTC	CASIPSVPYNEQFF
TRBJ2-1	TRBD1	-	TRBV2	TGTGCCAGCAGTAAGGACAGGGGGAGCTACAATGAGCAGTTCTTC	CASSKDRGSYNEQFF
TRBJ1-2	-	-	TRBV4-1	TGCGCCAGCAGCCAAGCGGAAAGATCAAACTATGGCTGCACCTTC	CASSQAERSNYGCTF
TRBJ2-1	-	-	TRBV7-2	TGTGCCAGCAGCTTATCCGTGGGAGGGGGATGGTACAATGAGCAGTTCTTC	CASSLSVGGGWYNEQFF
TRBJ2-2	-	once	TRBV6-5	TGTGCCAGCAGTTACCTCGGACAGAACACCGGGGAGCTGTTTTTT	CASSYLGQNTGELFF
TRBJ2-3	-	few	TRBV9	TGTGCCAGCGGCGGAGACGACGGAGGTGCGCAGTATTTT	CASGGDDGGAQYF
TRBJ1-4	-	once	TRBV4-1	TGCGCCAGCAGCCATGAGGGGGTTACCTATGAAAAACTGTTTTTT	CASSHEGVTYEKLFF
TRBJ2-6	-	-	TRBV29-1	TGCAGCGTTGAAGGTTCCGGGGCCAACGTCCTGACTTTC	CSVEGSGANVLTF
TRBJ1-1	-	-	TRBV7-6	TGTGCCAGCACCTCGAGGAGGAACACTGAAGCTTTCTTT	CASTSRRNTEAFF
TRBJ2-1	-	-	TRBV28	TGTGCCAGCAGATTACAGGGACCTTCCTACAATGAGCAGTTCTTC	CASRLQGPSYNEQFF
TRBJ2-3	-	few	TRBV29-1	TGCAGCGTTGTTGAAAGGTCTGGGACGCACACAGATACGCAGTATTTT	CSVVERSGTHTDTQYF
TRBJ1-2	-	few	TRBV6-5	TGTGCCAGTCGAAAAGACTATGGCTACACCTTC	CASRKDYGYTF
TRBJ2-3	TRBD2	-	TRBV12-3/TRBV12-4	TGTGCCAGCAGTTTCCAGGGACTAGCGGGGGGGGGCACAGATACGCAGTATTTT	CASSFQGLAGGGTDTQYF
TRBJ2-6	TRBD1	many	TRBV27	TGTGCCAGCAGTTCTCCGGGACAGGGAGCGGGGGCCAACGTCCTGACTTTC	CASSSPGQGAGANVLTF
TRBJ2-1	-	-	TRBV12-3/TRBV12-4	TGTGCCAGCAGCCTCGGAGAGCTCGGCAATGAGCAGTTCTTC	CASSLGELGNEQFF
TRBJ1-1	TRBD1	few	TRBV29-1	TGCAGCGTCCACAGGGGAAGATTCACTGAAGCTTTCTTT	CSVHRGRFTEAFF
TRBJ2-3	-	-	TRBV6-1	TGTGCCAGCAGTGTAATGGATACGCAGTATTTT	CASSVMDTQYF
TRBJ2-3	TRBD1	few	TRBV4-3	TGCGCCAGCAGCCAAGAGAACGGACAGGGGGTCACAGATACGCAGTATTTT	CASSQENGQGVTDTQYF
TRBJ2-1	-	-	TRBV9	TGTGCCAGCAGCGGTGAGGGGCGGGGCTCCTACAATGAGCAGTTCTTC	CASSGEGRGSYNEQFF
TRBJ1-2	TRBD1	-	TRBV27	TGTGCCAGTGCGGACCCCGGGACAGGGGACTATGGCTACACCTTC	CASADPGTGDYGYTF
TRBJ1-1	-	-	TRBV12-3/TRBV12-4	TGTGCCAGCAGTTTAGGTGAAGGAAACACTGAAGCTTTCTTT	CASSLGEGNTEAFF
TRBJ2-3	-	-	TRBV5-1	TGCGCCAACAGCTTGGCTTCGCGAGGGGATACGCAGTATTTT	CANSLASRGDTQYF
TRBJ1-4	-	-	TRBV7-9	TGTGCCAAGGAACAGGGAGAAAAACTGTTTTTT	CAKEQGEKLFF
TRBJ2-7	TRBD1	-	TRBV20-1	TGCAGTGCCGGCCCCGGGACAGGGGGCGTTTACGAGCAGTACTTC	CSAGPGTGGVYEQYF
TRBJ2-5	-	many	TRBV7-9	TGTGCCAGCAGCCCGACGGGGAGGCAAGAGACCCAGTACTTC	CASSPTGRQETQYF
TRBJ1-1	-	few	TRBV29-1	TGCAGCGTTGACTGGAACACTGAAGCTTTCTTT	CSVDWNTEAFF
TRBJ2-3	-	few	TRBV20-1	TGCAGTGCTGCTCTAGGGCGGACCCTCACAGATACGCAGTATTTT	CSAALGRTLTDTQYF
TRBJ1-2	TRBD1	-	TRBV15	TGTGCCACCAGCAGAGATGGCGGCTCTGGCAGGGGGGGTTATGGCTACACCTTC	CATSRDGGSGRGGYGYTF
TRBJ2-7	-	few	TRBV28	TGTGCCAGCAGTTTGGGACCCCGGTCGGGTAATGAGCAGTACTTC	CASSLGPRSGNEQYF
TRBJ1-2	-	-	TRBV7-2	TGTGCCAGCAGCTTTGGCCAATGGGAGGGCTACACCTTC	CASSFGQWEGYTF